A selection of T cell receptor beta chains follows, all from one sample in a study of cytomegalovirus exposure and HLA in healthy donors. Method: immunoSEQ multiplex PCR; TCRdb's copy keeps in-frame clones and lacks some. Here the sample spans approximately 100,000 clones, approximately 80% being singletons. Sequencing was carried out using PBMCs. These receptor sequences come from a man in his forties in good health and CMV-seropositive. The CDR3 runs from the conserved cysteine through the conserved F or W. D genes are given only for firm matches. Clone size is not always given. Where it is, it says once, few, many or a class for expanded clones.

J gene: TRBJ2-2; V gene: TRBV28; clone size: .; D gene: TRBD1; CDR3 protein: CASSLGTGEPSGGELFF; CDR3 DNA: TGTGCCAGCAGTTTGGGGACAGGGGAGCCCTCCGGGGGGGAGCTGTTTTTT
J gene: TRBJ1-1; V gene: TRBV5-1; clone size: .; D gene: .; CDR3 protein: CASSILTTENTEAFF; CDR3 DNA: TGCGCCAGCAGCATACTAACGACAGAAAACACTGAAGCTTTCTTT
J gene: TRBJ1-2; V gene: TRBV28; clone size: .; D gene: .; CDR3 protein: CASSLGAGGYTF; CDR3 DNA: TGTGCCAGCAGTTTGGGGGCGGGTGGCTACACCTTC
J gene: TRBJ2-3; V gene: TRBV7-6; clone size: .; D gene: TRBD2; CDR3 protein: CASSRIAGGSTDTQYF; CDR3 DNA: TGTGCCAGCAGCCGGATAGCGGGGGGGAGCACAGATACGCAGTATTTT
J gene: TRBJ2-7; V gene: TRBV27; clone size: .; D gene: .; CDR3 protein: CASSLLGPKYEQYF; CDR3 DNA: TGTGCCAGCAGTTTATTGGGGCCAAAATACGAGCAGTACTTC
J gene: TRBJ2-4; V gene: TRBV5-1; clone size: .; D gene: .; CDR3 protein: CAGGGDWGLAKNIQYF; CDR3 DNA: TGCGCCGGCGGAGGGGATTGGGGGTTAGCCAAAAACATTCAGTACTTC
J gene: TRBJ2-7; V gene: TRBV21-1; clone size: few; D gene: .; CDR3 protein: CARPGQTYEQYF; CDR3 DNA: TGTGCCAGACCGGGACAAACCTACGAGCAGTACTTC
J gene: TRBJ1-5; V gene: TRBV19; clone size: .; D gene: TRBD1; CDR3 protein: CASKEAGGSQPQHF; CDR3 DNA: TGTGCCAGTAAAGAGGCAGGGGGAAGTCAGCCCCAGCATTTT
J gene: TRBJ1-6; V gene: TRBV2; clone size: few; D gene: .; CDR3 protein: CASSNTGRNYSPLHF; CDR3 DNA: TGTGCCAGCAGTAATACAGGGAGAAACTACTCACCCCTCCACTTT
J gene: TRBJ1-4; V gene: TRBV5-1; clone size: .; D gene: TRBD1; CDR3 protein: CASSGGTGHEKLFF; CDR3 DNA: TGCGCCAGCAGCGGGGGGACAGGGCATGAAAAACTGTTTTTT
J gene: TRBJ2-3; V gene: TRBV6-5; clone size: few; D gene: TRBD2; CDR3 protein: CASSYSLAGGRDTQYF; CDR3 DNA: TGTGCCAGCAGTTACTCACTAGCGGGGGGCAGGGATACGCAGTATTTT
J gene: TRBJ1-2; V gene: TRBV5-6; clone size: .; D gene: .; CDR3 protein: CASWLRQRAYGYTF; CDR3 DNA: TGTGCCAGCTGGCTTAGGCAGAGGGCTTATGGCTACACCTTC
J gene: TRBJ2-2; V gene: TRBV6-5; clone size: .; D gene: .; CDR3 protein: CASSSYMRGTGELFF; CDR3 DNA: TGTGCCAGCAGTTCCTATATGCGAGGCACCGGGGAGCTGTTTTTT
J gene: TRBJ1-5; V gene: TRBV7-2; clone size: few; D gene: TRBD1; CDR3 protein: CASSSRRGTGRDQPQHF; CDR3 DNA: TGTGCCAGCAGCTCCAGACGGGGGACAGGTCGCGATCAGCCCCAGCATTTT
J gene: TRBJ1-5; V gene: TRBV5-6; clone size: .; D gene: TRBD1; CDR3 protein: CASSRQGGGFQPQHF; CDR3 DNA: TGTGCCAGCAGCCGACAGGGAGGTGGCTTTCAGCCCCAGCATTTT
J gene: TRBJ1-2; V gene: TRBV7-2; clone size: .; D gene: .; CDR3 protein: CASSLGVSGFGHYGYTF; CDR3 DNA: TGTGCCAGCAGCTTAGGGGTTTCAGGTTTCGGTCACTATGGCTACACCTTC
J gene: TRBJ2-1; V gene: TRBV29-1; clone size: .; D gene: .; CDR3 protein: CSVGRGQNNEQFF; CDR3 DNA: TGCAGCGTTGGGCGGGGGCAGAACAATGAGCAGTTCTTC
J gene: TRBJ1-3; V gene: TRBV2; clone size: .; D gene: TRBD1; CDR3 protein: CASRYGTGNTIYF; CDR3 DNA: TGTGCCAGCAGATACGGGACAGGGAACACCATATATTTT
J gene: TRBJ1-1; V gene: TRBV18; clone size: .; D gene: .; CDR3 protein: CASSRNIAVGRNTEAFF; CDR3 DNA: TGTGCCAGCTCGCGCAATATCGCTGTTGGGAGAAACACTGAAGCTTTCTTT
J gene: TRBJ2-1; V gene: TRBV7-2; clone size: .; D gene: .; CDR3 protein: CASSLVGDIGRDEQFF; CDR3 DNA: TGTGCCAGCAGCTTAGTTGGAGATATTGGAAGAGATGAGCAGTTCTTC
J gene: TRBJ1-6; V gene: TRBV5-5; clone size: once; D gene: TRBD1; CDR3 protein: CASSLSPSRGDWSPLHF; CDR3 DNA: TGTGCCAGCAGCTTATCCCCATCCAGGGGGGACTGGTCACCCCTCCACTTT
J gene: TRBJ2-7; V gene: TRBV6-5; clone size: .; D gene: .; CDR3 protein: CASSYSGRSNSYEQYF; CDR3 DNA: TGTGCCAGCAGTTACTCGGGCAGATCTAACTCCTACGAGCAGTACTTC
J gene: TRBJ2-2; V gene: TRBV7-9; clone size: .; D gene: TRBD1; CDR3 protein: CSSSLGDPRDSNTGELFF; CDR3 DNA: TGTTCCAGCAGCTTAGGGGACCCCCGGGACAGTAACACCGGGGAACTGTTTTTT
J gene: TRBJ1-5; V gene: TRBV7-9; clone size: few; D gene: TRBD1; CDR3 protein: CASSSEDRASNQPQHF; CDR3 DNA: TGTGCCAGCAGCTCAGAAGACAGGGCCAGCAATCAGCCCCAGCATTTT
J gene: TRBJ2-7; V gene: TRBV11-1; clone size: .; D gene: .; CDR3 protein: CASSPRWTSHEQYF; CDR3 DNA: TGTGCCAGCAGCCCACGGTGGACTTCCCACGAGCAGTACTTC
J gene: TRBJ1-4; V gene: TRBV6-6; clone size: .; D gene: .; CDR3 protein: CASSYTGVATNEKLFF; CDR3 DNA: TGTGCCAGCAGTTACACCGGGGTTGCAACTAATGAAAAACTGTTTTTT
J gene: TRBJ2-7; V gene: TRBV30; clone size: .; D gene: .; CDR3 protein: CAWSLGTYEQYF; CDR3 DNA: TGTGCCTGGAGTTTGGGCACCTACGAGCAGTACTTC
J gene: TRBJ2-1; V gene: TRBV9; clone size: .; D gene: .; CDR3 protein: CASSWGTPTYEQFF; CDR3 DNA: TGTGCCAGCAGCTGGGGGACTCCTACATATGAGCAGTTCTTC